This TCR beta chain originates from a study of spatial heterogeneity in lung cancer. Study context: Across tumor regions, counts of TCR transcripts showed a strong correlation with a T cell module score derived from matched bulk RNA-seq.

One entry per CDR3 protein, called by TCRdb with MiXCR from the 5' RACE reads. The sample records over 10,000 distinct CDR3 sequences, approximately 2.9% being singletons. Study-wide results and caveats: The recorded estimate of tumor T cell coverage is about 7% for alpha chains and approximately 13% for beta chains. Tumoral mutation counts were tracked by counts of expanded intratumoral alpha and beta TCRs.

The sample's time point: sample taken at primary tumor resection. Whole RNA came from tumor, nontumor lung or frozen PBMC and was sequenced without being sorted. This CDR3 has 14 amino acids. This clonotype came up many times. Its cognate antigen is unknown. This specimen was lung tumor tissue, taken at surgery. This chain connects TRBV21-1 to TRBJ1-5; the table's D call, TRBD1, was not checked against the DNA. TRBV21-1 is shown as a pseudogene. This receptor was obtained from a male donor with early-stage non-small cell lung cancer. Written as DNA, the CDR3 is TGTGCCAGCTCACACAGGGGCACGGATCAGCCCCAGCATTTT. This encodes CASSHRGTDQPQHF.